The T cell receptor (beta chain) described here comes from a study of T cells in women clearing cervical HPV infection. Whole-study context: For cases, blood was sampled a median approximately 150 days after lesion detection, interquartile range roughly 80 to 230 days. Study-wide findings and caveats: Repertoire richness, not evenness, was significantly elevated in CIN3+ cases versus controls.

V was trimmed by 1 base and J by 0 bases, leaving 10 bases between them. From germline, CDR1 is SGHTA and CDR2 FQGNSA. The CDR3 consists of 15 residues. Worth noting for this clone: Its antigen is unknown. The read falls 3 residues short of the CDR3 end, and the missing part is taken from the germline J gene.

Generated by immunoSEQ multiplex PCR, the TCRdb table keeps only in-frame clones and is missing some. The sample holds around 31,000 clones. The source is a woman aged 18-69 years with a cervical HPV16 infection that either progressed to CIN3+ or cleared (not recorded which). The genes are TRBV7-2 and TRBJ2-7, with a tentative D call TRBD2 (6 bases). Sequencing was carried out using blood buffy coat. The CDR3 region is CASSLGVGGSYEQYF. CDR3 DNA, as far as it was read: TGTGCCAGCAGCTTAGGGGTGGGGGGCTCCTACGAG.